The present entry profiles one T cell receptor (beta chain) with its context. Its matching antigen is unknown. Indicated treatment: oral pan-JAK inhibitor, 5-10 mg twice daily. Peripheral blood, together with lesional scalp punch biopsies, was collected from alopecia areata patients. The data stem from a study of CD8+ T cells in alopecia areata. The wider study: Patients received oral tofacitinib, 5 to 10 mg twice daily, for moderate-to-severe alopecia areata. Points from the study as a whole: Among the cells sequenced in scalp samples are also the resident alphabeta T cells of normal skin. Especially in alopecia totalis/universalis, lesional scalp showed greater clonality than normal scalp did.

Sequencing templates came from extracted RNA that was reverse transcribed into cDNA. Using immunoSEQ multiplex PCR, the repertoire was profiled, and TCRdb retains in-frame clones only, with some absent. This table holds 150,000 to 200,000 clones, 64% found once. The ends lost 4 bases at V and 7 bases at J; junction bases unmatched: 6. Germline loops: CDR1 SGDLS, CDR2 YYNGEE. The CDR3 sequence is 13 residues long. The source of this sequence is a human donor with alopecia areata. This sequence joins TRBV9 and TRBJ2-7; TRBD1 matches 9 bases. The material was CD4+ T cells sorted from blood, obtained around week 50, from a patient treated with tofacitinib. This CDR3 reads CASSLQGACEQYF. As DNA, the CDR3 is TGTGCCAGCAGCTTACAGGGGGCTTGTGAGCAGTACTTC.